In this sample, the clone carrying this T cell receptor (beta chain) turned up many times. What it binds is unknown. These data originate in a study of T cell repertoires in cytomegalovirus infection. On the study more broadly: Well-studied HLA-B-restricted CMV epitopes were used in the study alongside recently identified HLA-C-restricted ones. Through public TCR beta signatures, both CMV infection and matching HLA type were indicated. Overall study findings and caveats: Adding up the frequency of public TCR beta families identified people who carried CMV plus the relevant HLA. CMV-specific TCR beta clonotypes restricted by HLA-C were the ones dominating the ex vivo response.

TCRdb reprocessed the reads with MiXCR, giving one entry per CDR3 protein. The table shows roughly 990,000 distinct CDR3 sequences, with roughly 30% occurring only once. The CDR3 length is 15 residues. Per the germline V gene, CDR1 is SGHTA and CDR2 is FQGTGA. The V gene end was trimmed by 3 bases and the J gene end by 1 base; junction bases not matched to a gene: 3. This specimen consisted of cultured CD8+ T cells from PBMCs, obtained from culture after CMV antigen stimulation. The receptor's source is a human donor in good health (CMV status not recorded). Some clones in this sample may be carry-over from other donors' samples. The chain couples TRBV7-3 to TRBJ2-5, with 9 nucleotides matching TRBD2. The CDR3 spells CASSFGGGAQETQYF. The CDR3 DNA reads as TGTGCCAGCAGCTTCGGCGGGGGGGCCCAAGAGACCCAGTACTTC.